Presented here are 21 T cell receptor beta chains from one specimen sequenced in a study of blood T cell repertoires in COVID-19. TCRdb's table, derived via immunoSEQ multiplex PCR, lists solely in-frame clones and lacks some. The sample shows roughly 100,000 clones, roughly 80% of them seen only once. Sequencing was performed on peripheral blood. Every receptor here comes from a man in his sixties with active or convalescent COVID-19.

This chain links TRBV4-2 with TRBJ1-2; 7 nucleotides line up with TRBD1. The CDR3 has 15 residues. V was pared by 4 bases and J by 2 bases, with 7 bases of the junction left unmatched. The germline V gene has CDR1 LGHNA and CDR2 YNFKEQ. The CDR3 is CASSPSTGANYGYTF. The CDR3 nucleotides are TGTGCCAGCAGCCCGTCCACAGGGGCAAACTATGGCTACACCTTC.

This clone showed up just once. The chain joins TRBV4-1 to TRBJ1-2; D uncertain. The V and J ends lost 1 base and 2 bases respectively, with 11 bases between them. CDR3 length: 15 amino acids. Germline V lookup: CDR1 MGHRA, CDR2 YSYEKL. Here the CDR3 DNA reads TGCGCCAGCAGCCAAGTTGAGAACTCAAACTATGGCTACACCTTC. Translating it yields CASSQVENSNYGYTF.

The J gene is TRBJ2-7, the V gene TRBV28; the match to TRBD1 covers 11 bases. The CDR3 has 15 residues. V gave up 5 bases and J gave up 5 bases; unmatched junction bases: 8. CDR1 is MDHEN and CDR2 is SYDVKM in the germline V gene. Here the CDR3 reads CASSPPRTGGHEQYF. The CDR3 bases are TGTGCCAGCAGTCCCCCCCGGACAGGGGGCCACGAGCAGTACTTC.

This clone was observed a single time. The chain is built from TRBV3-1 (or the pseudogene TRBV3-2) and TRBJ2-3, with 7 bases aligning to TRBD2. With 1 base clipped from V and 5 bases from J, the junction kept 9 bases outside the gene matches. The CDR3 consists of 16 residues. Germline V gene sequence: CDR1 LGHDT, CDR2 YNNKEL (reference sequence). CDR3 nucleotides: TGTGCCAGCAGCCAAGGCCCTTCTGGGGGGGGAGATACGCAGTATTTT. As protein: CASSQGPSGGGDTQYF.

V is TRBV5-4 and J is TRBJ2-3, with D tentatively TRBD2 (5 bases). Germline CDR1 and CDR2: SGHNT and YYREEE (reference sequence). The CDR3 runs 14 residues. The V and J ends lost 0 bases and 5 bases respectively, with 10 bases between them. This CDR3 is CASSLGGPLDTQYF. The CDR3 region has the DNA TGTGCCAGCAGCTTGGGAGGGCCTTTAGATACGCAGTATTTT.

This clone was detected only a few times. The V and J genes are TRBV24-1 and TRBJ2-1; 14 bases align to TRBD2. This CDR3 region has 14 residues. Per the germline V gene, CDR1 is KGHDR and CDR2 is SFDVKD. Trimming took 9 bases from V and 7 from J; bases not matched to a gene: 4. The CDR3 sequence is CATVGTSGSNEQFF. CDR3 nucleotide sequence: TGTGCCACCGTTGGGACTAGCGGGAGTAATGAGCAGTTCTTC.

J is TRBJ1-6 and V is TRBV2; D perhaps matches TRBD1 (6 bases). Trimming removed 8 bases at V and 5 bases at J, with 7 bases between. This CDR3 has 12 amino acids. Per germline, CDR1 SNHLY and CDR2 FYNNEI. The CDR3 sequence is CASGQNNSPLHF. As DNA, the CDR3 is TGTGCCAGCGGACAGAATAATTCACCCCTCCACTTT.

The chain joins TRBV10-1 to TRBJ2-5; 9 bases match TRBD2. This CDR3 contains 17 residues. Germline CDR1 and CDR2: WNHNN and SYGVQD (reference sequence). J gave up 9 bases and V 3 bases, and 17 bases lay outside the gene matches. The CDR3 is CASSDRLAGPPYGAQYF. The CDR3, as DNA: TGCGCCAGCAGTGACCGGCTAGCGGGGCCCCCTTACGGGGCCCAGTACTTC.

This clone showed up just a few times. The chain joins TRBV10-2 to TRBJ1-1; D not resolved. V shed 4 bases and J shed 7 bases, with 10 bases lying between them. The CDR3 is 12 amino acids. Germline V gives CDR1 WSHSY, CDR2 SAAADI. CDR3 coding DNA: TGCGCCAGCAGTGCCCACGGGTTTGAAGCTTTCTTT. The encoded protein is CASSAHGFEAFF.

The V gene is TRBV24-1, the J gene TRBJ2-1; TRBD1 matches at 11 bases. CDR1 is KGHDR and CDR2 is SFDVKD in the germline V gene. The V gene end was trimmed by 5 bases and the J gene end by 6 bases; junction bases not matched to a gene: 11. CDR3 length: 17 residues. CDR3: CATSGNTGTGGPNEQFF. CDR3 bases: TGTGCCACCAGTGGCAATACCGGGACAGGGGGACCCAATGAGCAGTTCTTC.

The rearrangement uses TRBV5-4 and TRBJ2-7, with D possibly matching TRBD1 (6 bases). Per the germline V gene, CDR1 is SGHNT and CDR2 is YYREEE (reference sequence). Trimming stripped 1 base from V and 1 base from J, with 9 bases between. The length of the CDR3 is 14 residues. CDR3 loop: CASSLQGLSYEQYV. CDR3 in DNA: TGTGCCAGCAGCTTGCAGGGGCTATCCTACGAGCAGTACGTC.

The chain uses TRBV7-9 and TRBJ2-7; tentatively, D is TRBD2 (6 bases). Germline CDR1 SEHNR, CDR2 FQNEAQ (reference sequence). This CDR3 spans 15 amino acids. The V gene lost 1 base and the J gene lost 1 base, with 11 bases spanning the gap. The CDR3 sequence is CASSLVSGRSYEQYF. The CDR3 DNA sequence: TGTGCCAGCAGCTTAGTAAGCGGGCGATCCTACGAGCAGTACTTC.

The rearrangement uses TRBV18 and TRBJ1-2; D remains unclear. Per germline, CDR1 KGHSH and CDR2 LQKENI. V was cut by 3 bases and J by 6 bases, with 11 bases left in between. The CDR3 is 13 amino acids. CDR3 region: CASSPDNSDGYTF. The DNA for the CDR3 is TGTGCCAGCTCACCCGATAATTCGGATGGCTACACCTTC.

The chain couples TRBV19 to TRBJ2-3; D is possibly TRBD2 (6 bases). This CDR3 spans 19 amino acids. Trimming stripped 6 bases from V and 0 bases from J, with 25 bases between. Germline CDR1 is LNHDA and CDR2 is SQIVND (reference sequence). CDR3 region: CASSTDGTPHRVSTDTQYF. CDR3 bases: TGTGCCAGTAGCACGGACGGGACTCCCCATCGAGTCAGCACAGATACGCAGTATTTT. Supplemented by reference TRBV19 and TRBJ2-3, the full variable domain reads DGGITQSPKYLFRKEGQNVTLSCEQNLNHDAMYWYRQDPGQGLRLIYYSQIVNDFQKGDIAEGYSVSREKKESFPLTVTSAQKNPTAFYLCASSTDGTPHRVSTDTQYFGPGTRLTVL.

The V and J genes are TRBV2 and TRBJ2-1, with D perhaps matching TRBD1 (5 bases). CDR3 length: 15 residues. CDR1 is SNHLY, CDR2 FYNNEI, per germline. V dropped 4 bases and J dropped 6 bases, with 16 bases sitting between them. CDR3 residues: CASSGSGQGLNEQFF. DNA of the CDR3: TGTGCCAGCAGTGGCTCTGGTCAGGGCCTCAATGAGCAGTTCTTC.

The CDR3 nucleotides read TGTGCCAGCAGTTTATGGGGGAGGGGAGATGCGACCCAGTACTTC. It is translated as CASSLWGRGDATQYF. The V gene is TRBV28, the J gene TRBJ2-5; TRBD2 agrees at 7 bases. Germline loops: CDR1 MDHEN, CDR2 SYDVKM. J gave up 7 bases and V 0 bases, and 8 bases lay outside the gene matches. The CDR3 is made up of 15 amino acids.

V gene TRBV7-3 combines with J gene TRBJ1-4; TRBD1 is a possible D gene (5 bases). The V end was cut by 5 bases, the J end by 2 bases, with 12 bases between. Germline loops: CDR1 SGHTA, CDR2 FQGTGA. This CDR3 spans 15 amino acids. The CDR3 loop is CASSLQGGTNEKLFF. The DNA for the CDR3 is TGTGCCAGCAGCCTCCAGGGTGGCACTAATGAAAAACTGTTTTTT. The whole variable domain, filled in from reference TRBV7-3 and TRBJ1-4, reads GAGVSQTPSNKVTEKGKYVELRCDPISGHTALYWYRQSLGQGPEFLIYFQGTGAADDSGLPNDRFFAVRPEGSVSTLKIQRTERGDSAVYLCASSLQGGTNEKLFFGSGTQLSVL.

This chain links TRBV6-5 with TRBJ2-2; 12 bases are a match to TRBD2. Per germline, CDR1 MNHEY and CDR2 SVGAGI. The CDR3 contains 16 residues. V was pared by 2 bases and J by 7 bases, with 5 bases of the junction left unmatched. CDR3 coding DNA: TGTGCCAGCAGTTACATACTAGCGGGGGGCGGCGGGGAGCTGTTTTTT. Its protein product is CASSYILAGGGGELFF.

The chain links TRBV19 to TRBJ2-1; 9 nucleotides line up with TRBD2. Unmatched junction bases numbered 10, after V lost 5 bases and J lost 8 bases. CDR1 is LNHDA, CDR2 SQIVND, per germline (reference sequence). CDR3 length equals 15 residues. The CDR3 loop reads CASSRAREGLHEQFF. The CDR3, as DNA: TGTGCCAGTAGTCGGGCGCGGGAGGGCCTGCATGAGCAGTTCTTC.

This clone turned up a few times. CDR3 amino acids: CASSSSPGDSHNSPLHF. DNA of the CDR3: TGCGCCAGCAGCTCCTCACCAGGGGACAGCCATAATTCACCCCTCCACTTT. The chain employs TRBV5-1 and TRBJ1-6; 7 nucleotides line up with TRBD1. CDR3 length: 17 amino acids. Trimming took 3 bases from V and 5 from J; bases not matched to a gene: 11. Germline V CDR1 and CDR2: SGHRS, YFSETQ.

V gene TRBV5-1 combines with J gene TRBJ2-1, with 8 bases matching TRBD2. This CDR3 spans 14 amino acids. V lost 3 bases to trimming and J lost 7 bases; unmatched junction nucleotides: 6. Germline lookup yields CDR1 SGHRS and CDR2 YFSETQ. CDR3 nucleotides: TGCGCCAGCAGCTCCCGGGAGGGCTGGAATGAGCAGTTCTTC. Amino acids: CASSSREGWNEQFF.